The 10 T cell receptor beta chains below were found in one sample sequenced in a study of blood T cell repertoires in COVID-19. Repertoires were generated with immunoSEQ multiplex PCR, while TCRdb's copy carries only in-frame clones and drops some. This table holds a few hundred thousand clones, about 80% found once. Input material: peripheral blood. Receptors were obtained from a person aged 70 to 85 with COVID-19, enrolled during active disease.

The chain has TRBV6-2 or TRBV6-3 and TRBJ2-1; weak D call: TRBD1 (5 bases). The CDR3 covers 11 residues. V gave up 2 bases and J gave up 10 bases, with 6 bases separating them. Per the germline V gene, CDR1 is MNHEY and CDR2 is SVGEGT. CDR3 DNA: TGTGCCAGCAGTTACGCAGGGGAGCAGTTCTTC. It is translated as CASSYAGEQFF.

This chain uses TRBV7-9 with TRBJ2-2; 9 nucleotides match TRBD2. Germline trimming cut 1 base from V and 1 base from J; bases unmatched to any gene: 1. The CDR3 is 16 residues long. CDR1 SEHNR and CDR2 FQNEAQ come from the germline V gene (reference sequence). CDR3: CASSLDSGRNTGELFF. The CDR3, as DNA: TGTGCCAGCAGCTTAGATAGCGGGAGGAACACCGGGGAGCTGTTTTTT.

The V gene is TRBV5-1, the J gene TRBJ2-3; TRBD2 matches at 9 bases. V lost 2 bases and J lost 6; bases outside the gene matches: 4. CDR3 size: 14 residues. Looked up from germline, CDR1 is SGHRS and CDR2 is YFSETQ. DNA of the CDR3: TGCGCCAGCAGCTTTAGCGGGAGTTACGATACGCAGTATTTT. Residues: CASSFSGSYDTQYF.

This chain connects TRBV11-1 to TRBJ1-1; no clear D. V was trimmed by 1 base and J by 2 bases, leaving 11 bases between them. Germline CDR1 reads SGHAT; CDR2 reads FQDESV (reference sequence). The CDR3 consists of 15 residues. The CDR3 loop is CASSLGPAGNTEAFF. CDR3 nucleotide sequence: TGTGCCAGCAGCTTAGGGCCCGCGGGCAACACTGAAGCTTTCTTT.

As regards this clone: Other DNA sequences in the sample encode the same CDR3. V and J are TRBV19 and TRBJ1-5; 7 bases line up with TRBD1. Germline lookup yields CDR1 LNHDA and CDR2 SQIVND (reference sequence). The CDR3 is 13 amino acids. The V gene end was trimmed by 4 bases and the J gene end by 5 bases; junction bases not matched to a gene: 2. DNA of the CDR3: TGTGCCAGTAGTACAGACAGGGATCAGCCCCAGCATTTT. Its translation: CASSTDRDQPQHF. The whole variable domain, remainder taken from reference TRBV19 and TRBJ1-5, is DGGITQSPKYLFRKEGQNVTLSCEQNLNHDAMYWYRQDPGQGLRLIYYSQIVNDFQKGDIAEGYSVSREKKESFPLTVTSAQKNPTAFYLCASSTDRDQPQHFGDGTRLSIL.

This sequence joins TRBV7-2 and TRBJ2-7; 8 positions agree with TRBD1. The CDR3 runs to 15 residues. Germline CDR1 SGHTA, CDR2 FQGNSA. Trimming cost V 2 bases and J 1 base; bases outside gene matches: 4. CDR3 DNA: TGTGCCAGCAGCTTAACAGGGGGTGGATCCTACGAGCAGTACTTC. Its translation: CASSLTGGGSYEQYF.

The chain has TRBV2 and TRBJ2-5, with 7 bases identical to TRBD2. CDR1 and CDR2 (germline): SNHLY, FYNNEI. The V gene end was trimmed by 7 bases and the J gene end by 4 bases; junction bases not matched to a gene: 12. This CDR3 is built from 15 residues. The DNA for the CDR3 is TGTGCCAGCACTTCCGTTCGGGGGGTAAGAGAGACCCAGTACTTC. Its protein is CASTSVRGVRETQYF.

V and J are TRBV27 and TRBJ2-7; TRBD2 might be the D (6 bases). CDR1 MNHEY and CDR2 SMNVEV come from the germline V gene (reference sequence). The CDR3 runs to 14 residues. V was pared by 5 bases and J by 0 bases, with 11 bases between. The CDR3 is CASSSSGASYEQYF. The CDR3 bases are TGTGCCAGCAGTAGTAGCGGAGCCTCCTACGAGCAGTACTTC.

The chain combines TRBV7-3 with TRBJ2-7; the D is unclear. Germline V CDR1 and CDR2: SGHTA, FQGTGA. The CDR3 loop spans 14 amino acids. V lost 5 bases, J lost 1 base, and 12 bases lay in between. CDR3 amino acids: CASSLDPLSYEQYF. The CDR3 DNA reads TGTGCCAGCAGCCTTGATCCCCTATCCTACGAGCAGTACTTC.

The chain links TRBV18 to TRBJ1-5, with 7 bases that match TRBD1. Germline assignment: CDR1 KGHSH and CDR2 LQKENI. The trim removed 5 bases at V and 6 bases at J, leaving 10 bases unmatched. CDR3 size: 15 residues. CDR3 residues: CASSLQGKGGQPQHF. For the CDR3, the DNA is TGTGCCAGCTCATTACAGGGGAAGGGTGGTCAGCCCCAGCATTTT.